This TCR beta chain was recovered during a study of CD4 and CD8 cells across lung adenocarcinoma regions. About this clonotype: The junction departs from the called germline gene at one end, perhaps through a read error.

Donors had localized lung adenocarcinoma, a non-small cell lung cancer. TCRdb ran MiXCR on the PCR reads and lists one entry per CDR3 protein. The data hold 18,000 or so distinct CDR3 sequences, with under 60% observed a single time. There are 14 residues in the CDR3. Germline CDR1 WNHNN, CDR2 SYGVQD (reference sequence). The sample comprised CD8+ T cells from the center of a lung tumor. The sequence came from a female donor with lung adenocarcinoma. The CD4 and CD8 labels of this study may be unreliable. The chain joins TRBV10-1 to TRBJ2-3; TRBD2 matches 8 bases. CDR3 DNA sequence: TGCGCGGGCAGCGGGGGCCGAGACGGAGAGACCCAGTATTTC. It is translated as CAGSGGRDGETQYF.